These 21 T cell receptor beta chains were sequenced from one sample in a study of siplizumab effects on memory and regulatory T cells. Profiled with immunoSEQ multiplex PCR; TCRdb holds only in-frame clones, not every one. The sample includes some 100,000 clones, 94% seen only once; the top ten take roughly 0.6%. Sequencing was done on a sample of Tregs sorted from blood. These TCRs come from a human donor in good health.

This clone was seen a single time. The rearrangement joins TRBV5-1 to TRBJ2-7, with unresolved D. Looked up from germline, CDR1 is SGHRS and CDR2 is YFSETQ. This CDR3 has 13 residues. Trimming removed 0 bases at V and 2 bases at J, with 6 bases between. In DNA, the CDR3 is TGCGCCAGCAGCTTGGCAGGTACCTACGAGCAGTACTTC. It specifies CASSLAGTYEQYF.

The chain recombines TRBV7-9 with TRBJ2-2; TRBD2 is a possible D gene (5 bases). This CDR3 region has 15 residues. Trimming took off 3 bases at V and 1 base at J, with 9 bases between the two ends. CDR1 and CDR2 from the germline V gene are SEHNR and FQNEAQ (reference sequence). CDR3 residues: CASSFSGMNTGELFF. Written as DNA, the CDR3 is TGTGCCAGCAGCTTCTCGGGGATGAACACCGGGGAGCTGTTTTTT.

The chain is built from TRBV27 and TRBJ2-3; D unclear. This CDR3 region has 16 residues. Germline V lookup: CDR1 MNHEY, CDR2 SMNVEV (reference sequence). Trimming left V 5 bases short and J 0 bases short, with 15 bases between. CDR3 DNA sequence: TGTGCCAGCAGTCCCGAATTGACCCCAAGCACAGATACGCAGTATTTT. Encoded protein: CASSPELTPSTDTQYF.

CDR3 protein: CASSYDRWETQYF. As DNA, the CDR3 is TGTGCCAGCAGCTACGACCGGTGGGAGACCCAGTACTTC. V and J are TRBV7-3 and TRBJ2-5; no clear D. V shed 4 bases and J shed 5 bases, with 11 bases lying between them. Germline V lookup: CDR1 SGHTA, CDR2 FQGTGA. CDR3 length: 13 residues.

This clone was seen once. This chain uses TRBV28 with TRBJ1-1; no firm D call. CDR1 and CDR2 (germline): MDHEN, SYDVKM. The ends were cut back, 1 base at V and 4 bases at J, with 16 bases in the middle. CDR3 length: 16 amino acids. The CDR3 spells CASSLFLSRISTEAFF. As DNA, the CDR3 is TGTGCCAGCAGTTTATTCTTGAGCCGAATTTCCACTGAAGCTTTCTTT.

The chain uses TRBV6-1 and TRBJ2-6, with D uncertain. CDR3 length: 15 amino acids. The germline V and J ends were trimmed by 1 base and 0 bases, with 4 bases remaining between them. CDR1 and CDR2 (germline): MNHNS, SASEGT. DNA for the CDR3: TGTGCCAGCAGTGAAGACAGCTCTGGGGCCAACGTCCTGACTTTC. It is translated as CASSEDSSGANVLTF.

The rearrangement uses TRBV11-2 and TRBJ2-1; D not resolved. Trimming pared 0 bases from V and 6 bases from J, leaving 9 bases between. Germline CDR1 SGHAT, CDR2 FQNNGV. There are 14 residues in the CDR3. The CDR3 DNA reads as TGTGCCAGCAGCTTAGATCACGCGGCCAATGAGCAGTTCTTC. This translates into CASSLDHAANEQFF.

The genes are TRBV14 and TRBJ2-1; D ambiguous. CDR1 and CDR2 from the germline V gene are SGHDN and FVKESK. V was cut by 0 bases and J by 8 bases, with 8 bases left in between. The CDR3 spans 13 residues. The CDR3 DNA reads TGTGCCAGCAGCCAAGATGTTTGGGATGAGCAGTTCTTC. Amino acid sequence: CASSQDVWDEQFF.

The chain uses TRBV7-9 and TRBJ1-5; D is unclear. Per the germline V gene, CDR1 is SEHNR and CDR2 is FQNEAQ (reference sequence). The CDR3 loop spans 15 amino acids. Trimming stripped 5 bases from V and 6 bases from J, with 17 bases between. CDR3 DNA sequence: TGTGCCAGCAGCCCCGGCGGAGGAACCGCTCAGCCCCAGCATTTT. This gives the protein CASSPGGGTAQPQHF.

The chain is built from TRBV6-1 and TRBJ1-1; 8 nucleotides line up with TRBD1. CDR1 and CDR2 (germline): MNHNS, SASEGT. Trimming removed 3 bases from V and 5 bases from J; junction bases left unmatched: 2. The CDR3 consists of 13 residues. CDR3 loop: CASSDRGHTEAFF. In DNA form, the CDR3 reads TGTGCCAGCAGTGACAGGGGGCATACTGAAGCTTTCTTT.

The J gene is TRBJ2-6, the V gene TRBV25-1; D gene uncertain. Deletions cut 4 bases from V and 3 bases from J, with 1 base between. CDR3 length: 12 amino acids. Germline V lookup: CDR1 MGHDK, CDR2 SYGVNS. For the CDR3, the DNA is TGTGCCAGCAGTGTTGGGGCCAACGTCCTGACTTTC. It specifies CASSVGANVLTF.

This clone was found once. The chain combines TRBV4-1 with TRBJ2-7; tentatively, D is TRBD2 (6 bases). Germline V gives CDR1 MGHRA, CDR2 YSYEKL. Trimming removed 4 bases from V and 1 base from J, with 11 bases in between. The CDR3 contains 14 residues. CDR3 in amino acids: CASSRREVSYEQYF. The CDR3 bases are TGCGCCAGCAGCCGCAGGGAGGTATCCTACGAGCAGTACTTC.

This sequence joins TRBV10-3 and TRBJ1-5; D possibly corresponds to TRBD1 (6 bases). The CDR3 has 16 residues. From germline, CDR1 is ENHRY and CDR2 SYGVKD. The V end lost 2 bases, the J end lost 1 base, and 12 bases lay between the germline ends. CDR3 nucleotide sequence: TGTGCCATCAGTGAGCCGGGGGGGCTAAGCAATCAGCCCCAGCATTTT. Encoded protein: CAISEPGGLSNQPQHF.

J is TRBJ2-1 and V is TRBV5-1; no firm D call. Between the trimmed V and J ends, which lost 1 base and 5 bases, there was a span of 10 bases. The CDR3 is 14 amino acids. In germline, CDR1 is SGHRS, CDR2 YFSETQ. The CDR3 DNA reads TGCGCCAGCAGCTTGTGGACGGTGAACAATGAGCAGTTCTTC. Translation: CASSLWTVNNEQFF. The full variable domain, completed using reference TRBV5-1 and TRBJ2-1, is KAGVTQTPRYLIKTRGQQVTLSCSPISGHRSVSWYQQTPGQGLQFLFEYFSETQRNKGNFPGRFSGRQFSNSRSEMNVSTLELGDSALYLCASSLWTVNNEQFFGPGTRLTVL.

This clone was detected only once. The rearrangement joins TRBV6-5 to TRBJ1-1, with TRBD1 matching over 9 bases. With 4 bases clipped from V and 7 bases from J, the junction kept 13 bases outside the gene matches. The CDR3 spans 16 residues. Germline CDR1 and CDR2: MNHEY and SVGAGI. For the CDR3, the DNA is TGTGCCAGCAGTTTGTTAGCATCGGGACAGGGCGGTGAAGCTTTCTTT. Its translation: CASSLLASGQGGEAFF.

The rearrangement joins TRBV29-1 to TRBJ2-3, with D hard to call. V was cut by 2 bases and J by 0 bases, with 9 bases left in between. Germline-derived CDR1 and CDR2 are SQVTM and ANQGSEA. The CDR3 totals 14 residues. The CDR3 DNA sequence: TGCAGCGTTGAACCCCAGATTAGCACAGATACGCAGTATTTT. This sequence encodes CSVEPQISTDTQYF.

The chain has TRBV6-6 and TRBJ2-3, with TRBD1 as a possible D gene (6 bases). This CDR3 has 14 amino acids. V was pared by 6 bases and J by 5 bases, with 15 bases between. CDR1 is MNHNY and CDR2 is SVGAGI in the germline V gene (reference sequence). Here the CDR3 DNA reads TGTGCCAGCAGATATCTAACAGGGTTAGATACGCAGTATTTT. As protein: CASRYLTGLDTQYF.

The chain carries TRBV5-1 and TRBJ2-6, with unresolved D. The CDR3 runs to 15 residues. V was cut by 1 base and J by 0 bases, with 5 bases left in between. Per germline, CDR1 SGHRS and CDR2 YFSETQ. The CDR3 reads CASSLLRSGANVLTF. CDR3 bases: TGCGCCAGCAGCTTGTTACGCTCTGGGGCCAACGTCCTGACTTTC.

This chain uses TRBV12-5 with TRBJ2-1, with 9 bases aligning to TRBD1. The CDR3 is 17 amino acids. The germline V gene encodes CDR1 LGHNT and CDR2 FRNRAP. Trimming cost V 7 bases and J 9 bases; bases outside gene matches: 19. The CDR3 DNA is TGTGCTAGTGCACTTACCCCCACAGGGGGCTTTGATGGTGAGCAGTTCTTC. It specifies CASALTPTGGFDGEQFF.

The chain uses TRBV28 and TRBJ2-1; the D is unclear. V was clipped by 6 bases and J by 0 bases, with 0 bases between them. Per germline, CDR1 MDHEN and CDR2 SYDVKM. This CDR3 is built from 11 residues. The chain's CDR3 is CASSSYNEQFF. CDR3 in DNA: TGTGCCAGCAGCTCCTACAATGAGCAGTTCTTC.

CDR3 in amino acids: CASSRGLAGAYEQFF. CDR3 coding DNA: TGTGCCAGCAGCCGTGGACTAGCGGGAGCTTATGAGCAGTTCTTC. The rearrangement links TRBV7-9 to TRBJ2-1; 13 bases fit TRBD2. Per the germline V gene, CDR1 is SEHNR and CDR2 is FQNEAQ (reference sequence). V shed 5 bases, J shed 8 bases, and the junction held 6 bases outside the gene matches. This CDR3 region has 15 residues. Full variable domain (rest looked up from reference TRBV7-9 and TRBJ2-1): DTGVSQNPRHKITKRGQNVTFRCDPISEHNRLYWYRQTLGQGPEFLTYFQNEAQLEKSRLLSDRFSAERPKGSFSTLEIQRTEQGDSAMYLCASSRGLAGAYEQFFGPGTRLTVL.